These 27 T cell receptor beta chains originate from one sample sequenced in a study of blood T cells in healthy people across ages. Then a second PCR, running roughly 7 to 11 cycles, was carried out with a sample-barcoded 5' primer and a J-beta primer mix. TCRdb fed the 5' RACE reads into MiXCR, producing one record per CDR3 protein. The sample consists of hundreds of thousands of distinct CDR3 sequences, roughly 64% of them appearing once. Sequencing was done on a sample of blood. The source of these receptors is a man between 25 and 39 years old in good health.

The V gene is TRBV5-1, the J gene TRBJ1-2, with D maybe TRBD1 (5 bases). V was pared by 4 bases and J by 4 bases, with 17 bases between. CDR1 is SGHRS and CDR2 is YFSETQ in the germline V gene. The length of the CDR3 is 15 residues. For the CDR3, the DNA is TGCGCCAGCAGCAACACCTATCAGGGCCGCTATGGCTACACCTTC. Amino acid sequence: CASSNTYQGRYGYTF.

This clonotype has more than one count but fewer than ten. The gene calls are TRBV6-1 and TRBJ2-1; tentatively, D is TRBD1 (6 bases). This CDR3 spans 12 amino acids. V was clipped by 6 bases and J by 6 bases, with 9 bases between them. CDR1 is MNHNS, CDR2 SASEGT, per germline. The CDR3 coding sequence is TGTGCCAGCAGGCAGGGGTTCAATGAGCAGTTCTTC. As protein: CASRQGFNEQFF.

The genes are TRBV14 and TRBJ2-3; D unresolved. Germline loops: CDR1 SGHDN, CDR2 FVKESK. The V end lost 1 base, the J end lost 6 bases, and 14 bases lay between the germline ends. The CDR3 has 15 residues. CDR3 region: CASSQVPGTSDTQYF. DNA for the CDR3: TGTGCCAGCAGCCAAGTCCCGGGTACCTCCGATACGCAGTATTTT.

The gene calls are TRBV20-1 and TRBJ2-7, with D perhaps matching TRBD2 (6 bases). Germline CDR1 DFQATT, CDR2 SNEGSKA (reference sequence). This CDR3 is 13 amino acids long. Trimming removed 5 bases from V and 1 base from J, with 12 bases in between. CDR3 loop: CSARDFGSYEQYF. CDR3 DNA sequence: TGCAGTGCTCGGGACTTTGGGTCCTACGAGCAGTACTTC.

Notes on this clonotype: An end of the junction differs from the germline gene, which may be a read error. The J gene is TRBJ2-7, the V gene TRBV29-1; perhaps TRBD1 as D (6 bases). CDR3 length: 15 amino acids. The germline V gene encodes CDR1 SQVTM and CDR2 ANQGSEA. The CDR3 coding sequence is TGCAGTGTTGAAGTACCGGGACACTCTCCCTACGAGCAGTACTTC. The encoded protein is CSVEVPGHSPYEQYF.

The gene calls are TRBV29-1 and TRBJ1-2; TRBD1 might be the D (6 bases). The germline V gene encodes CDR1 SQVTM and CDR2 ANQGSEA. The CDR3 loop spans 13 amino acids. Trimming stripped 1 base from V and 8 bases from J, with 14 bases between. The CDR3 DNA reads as TGCAGCGTTGAAGGGGGGCCCTATCGGGGCTACACCTTC. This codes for CSVEGGPYRGYTF.

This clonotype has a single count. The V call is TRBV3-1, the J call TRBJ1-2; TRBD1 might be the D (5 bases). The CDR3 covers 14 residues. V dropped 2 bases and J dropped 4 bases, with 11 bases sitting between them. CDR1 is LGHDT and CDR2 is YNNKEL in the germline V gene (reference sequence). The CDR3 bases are TGTGCCAGCAGCCAAAAAGACAGAAGCTATGGCTACACCTTC. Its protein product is CASSQKDRSYGYTF. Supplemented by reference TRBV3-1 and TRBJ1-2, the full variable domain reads DTAVSQTPKYLVTQMGNDKSIKCEQNLGHDTMYWYKQDSKKFLKIMFSYNNKELIINETVPNRFSPKSPDKAHLNLHINSLELGDSAVYFCASSQKDRSYGYTFGSGTRLTVV.

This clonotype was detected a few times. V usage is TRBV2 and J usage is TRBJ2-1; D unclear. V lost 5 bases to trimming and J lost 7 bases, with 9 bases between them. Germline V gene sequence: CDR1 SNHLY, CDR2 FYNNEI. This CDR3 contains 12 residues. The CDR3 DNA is TGTGCCAGCAGTATAACTGTTAATGAGCAGTTCTTC. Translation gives CASSITVNEQFF.

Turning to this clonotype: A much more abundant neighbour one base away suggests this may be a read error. The CDR3 sequence is CASSPDRGPPDEQYF. In nucleotides, the CDR3 is TGTGCCAGCAGCCCCGACAGGGGGCCCCCCGACGAGCAGTACTTC. The rearrangement uses TRBV7-2 and TRBJ2-7; 10 nucleotides agree with TRBD1. The V gene's germline CDR1 is SGHTA and CDR2 FQGNSA. V lost 5 bases to trimming and J lost 5 bases; unmatched junction nucleotides: 9. The CDR3 is 15 amino acids.

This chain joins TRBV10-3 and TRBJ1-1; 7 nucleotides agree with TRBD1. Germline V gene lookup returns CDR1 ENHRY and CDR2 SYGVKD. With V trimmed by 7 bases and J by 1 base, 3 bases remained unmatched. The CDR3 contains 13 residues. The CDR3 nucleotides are TGTGCCATCACCCGGACAGGGAACACTGAAGCTTTCTTT. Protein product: CAITRTGNTEAFF.

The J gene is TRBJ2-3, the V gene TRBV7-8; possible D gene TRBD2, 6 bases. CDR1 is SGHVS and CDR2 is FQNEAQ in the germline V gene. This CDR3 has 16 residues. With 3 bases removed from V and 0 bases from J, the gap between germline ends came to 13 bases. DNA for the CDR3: TGTGCCAGCAGCTTCCCCCGGAGGGGAAGCACAGATACGCAGTATTTT. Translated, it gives CASSFPRRGSTDTQYF. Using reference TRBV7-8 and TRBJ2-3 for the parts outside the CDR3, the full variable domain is GAGVSQSPRYKVAKRGQDVALRCDPISGHVSLFWYQQALGQGPEFLTYFQNEAQLDKSGLPSDRFFAERPEGSVSTLKIQRTQQEDSAVYLCASSFPRRGSTDTQYFGPGTRLTVL.

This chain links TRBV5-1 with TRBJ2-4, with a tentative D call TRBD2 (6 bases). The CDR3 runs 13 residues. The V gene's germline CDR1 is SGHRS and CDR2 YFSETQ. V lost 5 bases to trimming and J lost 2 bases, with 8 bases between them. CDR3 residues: CASSAGTKNIQYF. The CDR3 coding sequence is TGCGCCAGCAGTGCGGGGACCAAAAACATTCAGTACTTC. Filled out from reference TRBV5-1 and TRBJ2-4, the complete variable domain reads KAGVTQTPRYLIKTRGQQVTLSCSPISGHRSVSWYQQTPGQGLQFLFEYFSETQRNKGNFPGRFSGRQFSNSRSEMNVSTLELGDSALYLCASSAGTKNIQYFGAGTRLSVL.

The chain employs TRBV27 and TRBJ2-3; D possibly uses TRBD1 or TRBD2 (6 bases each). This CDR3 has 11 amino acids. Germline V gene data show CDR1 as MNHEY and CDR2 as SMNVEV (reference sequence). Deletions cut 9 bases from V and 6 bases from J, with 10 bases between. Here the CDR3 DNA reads TGTGCCAGTAAAGGGGGGGATACGCAGTATTTT. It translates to CASKGGDTQYF.

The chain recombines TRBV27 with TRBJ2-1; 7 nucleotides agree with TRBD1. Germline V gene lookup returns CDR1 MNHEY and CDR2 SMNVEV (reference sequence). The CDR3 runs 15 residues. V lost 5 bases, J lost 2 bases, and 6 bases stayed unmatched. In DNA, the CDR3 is TGTGCCAGCAGTCCCGGACAGGCCCCCTACAATGAGCAGTTCTTC. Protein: CASSPGQAPYNEQFF.

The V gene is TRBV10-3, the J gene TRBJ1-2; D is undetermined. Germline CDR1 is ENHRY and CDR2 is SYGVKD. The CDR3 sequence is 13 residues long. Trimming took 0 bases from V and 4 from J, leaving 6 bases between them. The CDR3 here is CAISESALYGYTF. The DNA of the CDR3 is TGTGCCATCAGTGAGTCTGCCCTCTATGGCTACACCTTC.

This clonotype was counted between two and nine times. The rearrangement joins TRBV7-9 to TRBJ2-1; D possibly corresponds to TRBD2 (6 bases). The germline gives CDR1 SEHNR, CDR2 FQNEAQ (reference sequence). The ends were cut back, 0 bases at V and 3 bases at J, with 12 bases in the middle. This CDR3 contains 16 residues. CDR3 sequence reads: CASSLAGGDFYNEQFF. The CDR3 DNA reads TGTGCCAGCAGCTTAGCGGGCGGGGACTTCTACAATGAGCAGTTCTTC.

The CDR3 loop reads CASSEGDTDTQYF. The CDR3 region has the DNA TGTGCCAGCAGTGAGGGGGACACAGATACGCAGTATTTT. The chain combines TRBV9 with TRBJ2-3, with D perhaps matching TRBD1 (6 bases). This CDR3 contains 13 residues. CDR1 and CDR2 (germline): SGDLS, YYNGEE. V was trimmed by 5 bases and J by 2 bases, leaving 9 bases between them.

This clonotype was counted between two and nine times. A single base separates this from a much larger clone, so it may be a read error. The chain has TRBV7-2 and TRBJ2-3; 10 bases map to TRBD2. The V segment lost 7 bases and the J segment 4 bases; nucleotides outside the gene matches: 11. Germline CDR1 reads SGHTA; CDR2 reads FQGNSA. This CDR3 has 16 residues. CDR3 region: CASNYRAGGPSDTQYF. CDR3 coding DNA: TGTGCCAGCAACTACCGAGCGGGGGGGCCGTCAGATACGCAGTATTTT.

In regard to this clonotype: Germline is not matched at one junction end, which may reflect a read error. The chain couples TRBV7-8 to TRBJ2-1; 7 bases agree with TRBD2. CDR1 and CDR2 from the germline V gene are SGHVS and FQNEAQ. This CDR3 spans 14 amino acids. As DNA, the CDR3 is TGTGCCAGCAGCCTAGCGGAAGCTAACAATGAGCAGTTCTTC. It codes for CASSLAEANNEQFF.

The CDR3 loop reads CASSLKVIQGRGYTF. The CDR3 DNA is TGTGCCAGCAGTTTAAAGGTCATCCAGGGCAGGGGCTACACCTTC. This chain connects TRBV28 to TRBJ1-2; tentatively, D is TRBD1 (5 bases). V lost 2 bases, J lost 8 bases, and 18 bases lay in between. The length of the CDR3 is 15 residues. The germline V gene encodes CDR1 MDHEN and CDR2 SYDVKM.

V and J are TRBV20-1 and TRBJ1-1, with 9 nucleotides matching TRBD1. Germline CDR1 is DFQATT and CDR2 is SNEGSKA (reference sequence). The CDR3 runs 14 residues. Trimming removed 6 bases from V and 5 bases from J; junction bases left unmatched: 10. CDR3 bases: TGCAGTGCGTACGGGACAGGGTATTCGACTGAAGCTTTCTTT. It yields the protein CSAYGTGYSTEAFF.

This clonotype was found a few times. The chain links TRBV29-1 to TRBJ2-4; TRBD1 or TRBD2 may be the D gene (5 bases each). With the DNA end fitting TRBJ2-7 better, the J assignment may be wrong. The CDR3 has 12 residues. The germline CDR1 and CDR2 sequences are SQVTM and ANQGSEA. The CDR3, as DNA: TGCAGCGTTGAATTTTGGGGGAACGAGCAGTACTTC. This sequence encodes CSVEFWGNEQYF.

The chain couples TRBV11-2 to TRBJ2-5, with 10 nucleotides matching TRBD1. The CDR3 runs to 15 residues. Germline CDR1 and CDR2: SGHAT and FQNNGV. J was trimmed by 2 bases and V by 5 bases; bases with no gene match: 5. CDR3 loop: CASSAGTGVQETQYF. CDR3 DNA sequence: TGTGCCAGCAGCGCCGGGACAGGGGTACAAGAGACCCAGTACTTC.

The CDR3 is CASSVISGPSYNEQFF. Here the CDR3 DNA reads TGTGCCAGCAGCGTCATTAGCGGGCCTTCCTACAATGAGCAGTTCTTC. The chain recombines TRBV7-9 with TRBJ2-1; 7 bases match TRBD2. This CDR3 contains 16 residues. Trimming cost V 5 bases and J 1 base; bases outside gene matches: 8. From germline, CDR1 is SEHNR and CDR2 FQNEAQ (reference sequence).

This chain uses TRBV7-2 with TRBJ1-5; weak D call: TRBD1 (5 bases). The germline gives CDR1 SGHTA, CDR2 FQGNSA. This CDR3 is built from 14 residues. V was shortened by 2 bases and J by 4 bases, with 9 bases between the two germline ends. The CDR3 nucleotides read TGTGCCAGCAGCTTATGGGAGGGGAATCAGCCCCAGCATTTT. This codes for CASSLWEGNQPQHF.

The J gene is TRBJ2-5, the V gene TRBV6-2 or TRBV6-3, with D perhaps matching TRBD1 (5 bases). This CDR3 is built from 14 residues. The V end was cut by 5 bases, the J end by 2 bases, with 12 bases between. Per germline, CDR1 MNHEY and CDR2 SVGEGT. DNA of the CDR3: TGTGCCAGCAGTCCAAGACAGTTTCAAGAGACCCAGTACTTC. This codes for CASSPRQFQETQYF.

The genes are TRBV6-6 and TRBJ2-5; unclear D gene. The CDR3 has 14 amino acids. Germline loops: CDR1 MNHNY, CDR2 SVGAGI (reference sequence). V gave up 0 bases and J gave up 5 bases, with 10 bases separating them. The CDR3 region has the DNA TGTGCCAGCAGTTACTCGGGCTCTAGGGAGACCCAGTACTTC. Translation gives CASSYSGSRETQYF.